A selection of T cell receptor beta chains follows, all from one sample in a study of T-cell memory formation after mild COVID-19. MiXCR, run by TCRdb on the 5' RACE reads, gives a single entry per CDR3 protein. The sample shows about 150,000 distinct CDR3 sequences, less than 40% of them seen only once. The sequencing input was PBMCs or a T cell subset sorted from them (not recorded which). All receptors derive from an adult woman who had mild COVID-19 (a few samples of this study predate the infection). Cell type and time point are not known. Both conserved end residues are part of each CDR3. A D gene is named only where the DNA matches it firmly. Not all rows give a size; the values are once, few, many and, for expanded clones, a class.

j_gene	abundance	d_gene	v_gene	CDR3aa	CDR3nt
TRBJ2-3	-	-	TRBV5-1	CASMGEHEDTQYF	TGCGCCAGCATGGGGGAACACGAAGATACGCAGTATTTT
TRBJ2-7	-	-	TRBV30	CASLSGSYEQYF	TGTGCCAGCCTCAGCGGCTCCTACGAGCAGTACTTC
TRBJ2-1	few	TRBD2	TRBV7-9	CASSFGRTGGRYNEQFF	TGTGCCAGCAGCTTCGGGAGGACGGGGGGGCGGTACAATGAGCAGTTCTTC
TRBJ1-6	-	-	TRBV12-3/TRBV12-4	CASTSGGSYNSPLHF	TGTGCCAGCACCTCCGGGGGTTCCTATAATTCACCCCTCCACTTT
TRBJ2-1	few	TRBD2	TRBV18	CASSPPVELAGGHNEQFF	TGTGCCAGCTCACCACCGGTGGAGCTAGCGGGAGGACACAATGAGCAGTTCTTC
TRBJ2-1	few	-	TRBV7-9	CASTTIEGGGQVHEQFF	TGTGCCAGCACCACAATAGAGGGGGGGGGACAGGTACATGAGCAGTTCTTC
TRBJ2-7	many	TRBD1	TRBV4-2	CASSQDMLGQGGYEQYF	TGTGCCAGCAGCCAAGATATGTTGGGACAGGGGGGCTACGAGCAGTACTTC
TRBJ1-2	-	TRBD1	TRBV6-6	CASSYPLDRPPYGYTF	TGTGCCAGCAGTTACCCACTGGACAGGCCTCCCTATGGCTACACCTTC
TRBJ2-1	-	TRBD2	TRBV5-1	CASSLAAGGRKNEQFF	TGCGCCAGCAGCTTGGCCGCGGGCGGGAGGAAGAATGAGCAGTTCTTC
TRBJ2-5	-	TRBD2	TRBV7-2	CASSLMASGGETQYF	TGTGCCAGCAGCTTAATGGCTAGCGGGGGGGAGACCCAGTACTTC
TRBJ2-5	-	TRBD1	TRBV7-9	CASSQGAEIETQYF	TGTGCCAGCAGTCAGGGGGCGGAGATCGAGACCCAGTACTTC
TRBJ2-2	-	TRBD1	TRBV9	CASSGRDRGPAGELFF	TGTGCCAGCAGCGGCCGGGACAGGGGGCCCGCCGGGGAGCTGTTTTTT
TRBJ2-5	-	TRBD1	TRBV20-1	CSAKLGQGGLETQYF	TGCAGTGCCAAACTCGGACAGGGAGGTTTGGAGACCCAGTACTTC
TRBJ2-5	-	TRBD2	TRBV13	CASSLETSSEETQYF	TGTGCCAGCAGTCTCGAGACTAGCTCCGAAGAGACCCAGTACTTC
TRBJ1-1	few	TRBD1	TRBV4-1	CASSHEAGDRGYTEAFF	TGCGCCAGCAGCCATGAAGCTGGAGACAGGGGATACACTGAAGCTTTCTTT
TRBJ1-2	once	TRBD1	TRBV7-2	CASSPGGGLSYGYTF	TGTGCCAGCAGCCCAGGGGGGGGCTTAAGCTATGGCTACACCTTC
TRBJ1-5	-	TRBD1	TRBV4-1	CASSQGRTGRAQPQHF	TGCGCCAGCAGCCAAGGTAGGACAGGGAGGGCTCAGCCCCAGCATTTT
TRBJ2-6	-	-	TRBV29-1	CSVSETSGANVLTF	TGCAGCGTATCAGAGACCTCTGGGGCCAACGTCCTGACTTTC
TRBJ1-5	-	-	TRBV20-1	CSALDINSNQPQHF	TGCAGTGCTTTGGACATTAATAGCAATCAGCCCCAGCATTTT
TRBJ2-1	-	-	TRBV19	CAISGLAANEQFF	TGTGCCATATCGGGACTGGCGGCCAATGAGCAGTTCTTC
TRBJ2-1	few	-	TRBV7-9	CASSGIGGHYLNEQFF	TGTGCCAGCAGCGGCATTGGCGGGCACTACCTCAATGAGCAGTTCTTC
TRBJ1-2	-	-	TRBV5-1	CASSLTRLDGYTF	TGCGCCAGCAGCTTAACGCGACTGGATGGCTACACCTTC
TRBJ2-1	-	TRBD2	TRBV5-5	CASSLMGGSYNEQFF	TGTGCCAGCAGCCTGATGGGCGGGAGCTACAATGAGCAGTTCTTC